This TCR beta chain comes out of a study of regulatory and conventional T cells in RAG deficiency (dated by TCRdb to 2015 to 2018). Regarding the complete study: High-throughput TCR beta sequencing was used to compare the repertoire diversity and composition of Treg, conventional CD4+ and CD8+ T cells between RAG-deficient patients and healthy controls. General conclusions and limits of the study: In Omenn syndrome and CID/AS patients compared with controls, roughly 99-fold fewer unique TCR beta sequences were detected from Treg cells, versus roughly 9.4-fold fewer for other subsets. Markedly lower Shannon entropy and higher Simpson indices were observed in RAG-deficient patients than in control T-cell subpopulations. In Omenn syndrome patients, sorted CD25-high CD127-low cells may represent peripherally activated cells rather than bona fide Treg cells. Shorter CDR3 lengths were found in all patient T-cell subsets, and >85% Treg-Tconv repertoire overlap at nucleotide and amino acid level was observed in Omenn syndrome patients. Some T-cell subset analyses were not performed for some subjects.

A distance of 22 bases separates the germline ends of V and J, which lose 4 bases and 6 bases respectively. The CDR3 runs 16 amino acids, cysteine and phenylalanine included. The sequence is cut down to CDR3 DNA, 48 bases in frame from base 1. Repertoire analyses used roughly eight healthy control donors as the comparison group. CD8+ T cells lacking CD4 were purified from blood before genomic DNA extraction. As concerns this clone: Its antigen remains unidentified. No base qualities exist here, and no much larger clone lies one base off it.

The method was the immunoSEQ multiplex PCR assay. Rearranged TCR beta chain products were amplified from genomic DNA of sorted T-cell subsets and sequenced. In the paper's pipeline: Repertoire diversity of productive TCR beta rearrangements was quantified using Shannon entropy and Simpson indices. Clonal expansion was assessed using the summed frequency of the 100 most abundant productive TCR beta clonotypes among total reads. The TRB repertoires were evaluated with a self-reactivity index based on amino acid usage at CDR3beta positions 6 and 7. Two-way ANOVA was used for repertoire analyses, and Student t or Mann-Whitney tests were used for flow cytometric analyses. Imported from immuneACCESS, the table was reduced by TCRdb to in-frame sequences with V and J called. These copies leave out some clones; in studies compared against another copy, an unresolved V gene accounts for under half, and the cause of the remainder is not known. V and J calls and clone size follow that table, whereas D and trimming were derived from the DNA. This sample has tens of thousands of clones in its table, and approximately 90% of those were observed once. The biggest ten clones account for around 5% of the sample.

This sample was also put to use in a study of regulatory T cells. As described in the second report: The multiplex PCR used 52 forward TRBV primers and 13 reverse TRBJ primers, with assay-based and computational corrections for amplification bias. Restricted unique TRB V-J pairs and skewed V and J gene usage were observed in patient repertoires, most markedly in regulatory T cells. T-cell receptor beta repertoires of sorted regulatory, conventional CD4+ and CD8+ T cells were compared between CD3G-deficient patients and healthy controls. Ficoll density separation was used to isolate peripheral blood mononuclear cells. A FACSAria cell sorter was used to isolate CD3+ CD8+ CD4- T cells. Rearranged TRB loci were amplified from genomic DNA by multiplex PCR within the immunoSEQ assay. TRB amplicons were sequenced using an Illumina HiSeq platform. Custom algorithms error-filtered the raw sequences and aligned the raw sequences to reference gene sequences, after which the immunoSEQ online tools were used for analysis. Frequencies of productive and nonproductive TRB rearrangements were assessed among unique sequences as well as among total sequences. Prism software was used to run t tests, Mann-Whitney tests or two-way ANOVA for comparisons between groups.

The clonotype originates from a human donor in good health. The chain joins TRBV5-3 to TRBJ1-1; TRBD1 might be the D gene, on 6 matching bases. TRBV5-3 has ORF status, its function being uncertain. The sequenced material came from CD8+ T cells sorted from blood. For the CDR3, the sequence is CARSVPGQPGSPEAFF. The DNA sequence reads TGTGCCAGAAGCGTCCCGGGACAACCAGGATCACCTGAAGCTTTCTTT.